The 27 T cell receptor beta chains below all came from one sample that was sequenced in a study of T cells of healthy individuals. TCRdb reanalysed the 5' RACE reads using MiXCR and keeps one entry per CDR3 protein. Here the sample spans around 98,000 distinct CDR3 sequences, around 17% being singletons. Receptors were obtained from a human donor in good health.

This clonotype was observed many times. The V gene is TRBV6-2 or TRBV6-3, the J gene TRBJ2-5; 7 bases line up with TRBD2. This CDR3 has 19 residues. Per the germline V gene, CDR1 is MNHEY and CDR2 is SVGEGT. The ends lost 5 bases at V and 5 bases at J; junction bases unmatched: 23. This CDR3 is CASSKRWRENSRTGETQYF. The CDR3, as DNA: TGTGCCAGCAGTAAGAGGTGGCGGGAGAACAGCCGGACGGGTGAGACCCAGTACTTC.

The chain uses TRBV5-5 and TRBJ2-3; D not resolved. The germline V gene encodes CDR1 SGHKS and CDR2 YYEKEE (reference sequence). There are 13 residues in the CDR3. The V gene lost 4 bases and the J gene lost 3 bases, with 9 bases spanning the gap. CDR3 amino acids: CASSRMGTDTQYF. The DNA of the CDR3 is TGTGCCAGCAGCAGAATGGGGACAGATACGCAGTATTTT.

At least ten counts were recorded for this clonotype. V gene TRBV27 combines with J gene TRBJ2-7, with 7 bases matching TRBD1. V gave up 6 bases and J gave up 2 bases; unmatched junction bases: 7. CDR3 length: 14 residues. Germline V gene lookup returns CDR1 MNHEY and CDR2 SMNVEV (reference sequence). The DNA of the CDR3 is TGTGCCAGCAGCCACCGGGACAGCACCTACGAGCAGTACTTC. This codes for CASSHRDSTYEQYF.

Ten or more counts support this clonotype. The chain links TRBV29-1 to TRBJ2-7; D is undetermined. Germline CDR1 SQVTM, CDR2 ANQGSEA. The ends were cut back, 2 bases at V and 0 bases at J, with 2 bases in the middle. The CDR3 covers 11 residues. The CDR3 spells CSVESSYEQYF. The CDR3 coding sequence is TGCAGCGTTGAATCCTCCTACGAGCAGTACTTC.

The chain recombines TRBV5-6 with TRBJ2-1, with TRBD1 matching 7 bases. V lost 3 bases, J lost 6 bases, and 12 bases stayed unmatched. The CDR3 has 16 residues. Germline CDR1 SGHDT, CDR2 YYEEEE. This CDR3 reads CASSSLGQYGGNEQFF. CDR3 DNA: TGTGCCAGCAGCTCACTGGGACAGTATGGAGGCAATGAGCAGTTCTTC. Using reference TRBV5-6 and TRBJ2-1 for the parts outside the CDR3, the full variable domain is DAGVTQSPTHLIKTRGQQVTLRCSPKSGHDTVSWYQQALGQGPQFIFQYYEEEERQRGNFPDRFSGHQFPNYSSELNVNALLLGDSALYLCASSSLGQYGGNEQFFGPGTRLTVL.

This clonotype has only a few counts. V usage is TRBV7-9 and J usage is TRBJ1-1, with a possible D match to TRBD1 (5 bases). The CDR3 has 15 residues. The V and J ends lost 2 bases and 1 base respectively, with 11 bases between them. The germline V gene encodes CDR1 SEHNR and CDR2 FQNEAQ (reference sequence). CDR3 in amino acids: CASSLRQGRNTEAFF. The CDR3 DNA reads as TGTGCCAGCAGCTTAAGGCAGGGACGGAACACTGAAGCTTTCTTT.

This clonotype was observed a few times. This chain connects TRBV12-3 or TRBV12-4 to TRBJ2-1, with 10 nucleotides matching TRBD1. Unmatched junction bases numbered 10, after V lost 5 bases and J lost 9 bases. This CDR3 has 15 amino acids. CDR3 nucleotides: TGTGCCAGCAGTACTTGGACAGGGGGGACTTCTGAGCAGTTCTTC. Its translation is CASSTWTGGTSEQFF.

This clonotype appeared many times. The junction differs from germline at one of its ends, possibly a read error. The rearrangement joins TRBV7-2 to TRBJ1-1; possibly TRBD1 for D (6 bases). Germline V CDR1 and CDR2: SGHTA, FQGNSA. The CDR3 spans 12 residues. DNA of the CDR3: TGTGCCAGCAGCACAGGGAACTCTGAAGCTTTCTTT. This sequence encodes CASSTGNSEAFF.

This clonotype was detected only a few times. This chain joins TRBV7-6 and TRBJ2-4; D ambiguous. Trimming stripped 6 bases from V and 7 bases from J, with 13 bases between. Germline values: CDR1 SGHVS, CDR2 FNYEAQ. This CDR3 region has 13 residues. This chain's CDR3 is CASSSPPNNIQYF. CDR3 nucleotide sequence: TGTGCCAGCAGTTCACCCCCTAATAACATTCAGTACTTC.

V and J are TRBV24-1 and TRBJ1-2; D is uncertain. V was clipped by 8 bases and J by 3 bases, with 15 bases between them. Germline CDR1 reads KGHDR; CDR2 reads SFDVKD. The CDR3 covers 14 residues. CDR3 sequence (DNA): TGTGCCACCATTTGGAGCGGGCGGTACTATGGCTACACCTTC. It yields the protein CATIWSGRYYGYTF.

The chain uses TRBV6-2 or TRBV6-3 and TRBJ1-1; D gene uncertain. V was clipped by 2 bases and J by 8 bases, with 9 bases between them. Germline CDR1 MNHEY, CDR2 SVGEGT. This CDR3 comprises 12 residues. CDR3 loop: CASSYGVREAFF. CDR3 nucleotides: TGTGCCAGCAGTTACGGAGTCCGGGAAGCTTTCTTT.

The rearrangement links TRBV6-5 to TRBJ2-1; TRBD2 matches at 10 bases. V shed 4 bases, J shed 1 base, and the junction held 10 bases outside the gene matches. Germline V gene sequence: CDR1 MNHEY, CDR2 SVGAGI. The CDR3 extends over 18 amino acids. The CDR3 nucleotides are TGTGCCAGCAGTTTACAGCGGGGGGGCTGGTTTTCCTACAATGAGCAGTTCTTC. Residues: CASSLQRGGWFSYNEQFF.

The chain employs TRBV7-2 and TRBJ2-3; D assignment may be TRBD1 or TRBD2 (5 bases each). Germline CDR1 is SGHTA and CDR2 is FQGNSA. V shed 5 bases and J shed 2 bases, with 8 bases lying between them. The CDR3 length is 13 residues. CDR3 sequence (DNA): TGTGCCAGCAGCCCGGGGACCACAGATACGCAGTATTTT. Protein product: CASSPGTTDTQYF.

The CDR3 spells CASSQVVGARQPQHF. CDR3 coding DNA: TGCGCCAGCAGCCAAGTTGTTGGGGCGAGGCAGCCCCAGCATTTT. The gene calls are TRBV4-3 and TRBJ1-5; D might be TRBD1 (5 bases). The V gene's germline CDR1 is LGHNA and CDR2 YSLEER. V dropped 1 base and J dropped 7 bases, with 14 bases sitting between them. The CDR3 has 15 residues.

This chain connects TRBV5-2 to TRBJ2-7. TRBV5-2 is labeled a pseudogene. The CDR3 consists of 13 residues. CDR3 residues: CASNSDSSYEQYF. CDR3 in DNA: TGTGCCAGCAACTCGGACAGCTCCTACGAGCAGTACTTC.

This clonotype came up many times. The rearrangement uses TRBV3-1 and TRBJ2-2; 9 positions agree with TRBD2. CDR1 is LGHDT, CDR2 YNNKEL, per germline (reference sequence). V shed 2 bases, J shed 5 bases, and the junction held 9 bases outside the gene matches. The length of the CDR3 is 17 residues. CDR3 sequence reads: CASSQWQREVGTGELFF. CDR3 DNA sequence: TGTGCCAGCAGCCAATGGCAGCGGGAGGTTGGAACCGGGGAGCTGTTTTTT.

The CDR3 reads CATSREGRGMYEQFF. The CDR3, as DNA: TGTGCCACCAGCAGAGAAGGACGGGGCATGTATGAGCAGTTCTTC. This chain joins TRBV15 and TRBJ2-1; D may be TRBD1 or TRBD2 (5 bases each). Germline loops: CDR1 LNHNV, CDR2 YYDKDF (reference sequence). The CDR3 spans 15 residues. Trimming removed 0 bases from V and 8 bases from J, with 14 bases in between.

This clonotype was observed at least ten times. The rearrangement uses TRBV4-2 and TRBJ1-6; the match to TRBD1 covers 7 bases. Germline V CDR1 and CDR2: LGHNA, YNFKEQ. With 5 bases clipped from V and 5 bases from J, the junction kept 3 bases outside the gene matches. This CDR3 spans 14 amino acids. This chain's CDR3 is CASSSGQDNSPLHF. In DNA, the CDR3 is TGTGCCAGCAGCTCAGGACAGGATAATTCACCCCTCCACTTT.

In this sample, this clonotype turned up a few times. This sequence joins TRBV6-5 and TRBJ1-5; possibly TRBD1 for D (5 bases). The V end was cut by 5 bases, the J end by 0 bases, with 20 bases between. Germline V gives CDR1 MNHEY, CDR2 SVGAGI. This CDR3 spans 18 amino acids. Written as DNA, the CDR3 is TGTGCCAGCAGTATTAAACAAGGACACACCTATAGCAATCAGCCCCAGCATTTT. Translating it yields CASSIKQGHTYSNQPQHF.

The table lists this clonotype with many counts. The rearrangement joins TRBV7-9 to TRBJ2-7; possibly TRBD1 for D (7 bases). Germline values: CDR1 SEHNR, CDR2 FQNEAQ (reference sequence). Trimming took off 0 bases at V and 3 bases at J, with 12 bases between the two ends. CDR3 size: 15 residues. This chain's CDR3 is CASSLARGEIYEQYF. The DNA of the CDR3 is TGTGCCAGCAGCTTAGCCAGGGGGGAGATCTACGAGCAGTACTTC.

The rearrangement links TRBV29-1 to TRBJ1-1; unclear D gene. The CDR3 covers 12 residues. CDR1 SQVTM and CDR2 ANQGSEA come from the germline V gene. V shed 4 bases and J shed 0 bases, with 6 bases lying between them. In DNA, the CDR3 is TGCAGCGTTGTACCTCTGAACACTGAAGCTTTCTTT. Protein product: CSVVPLNTEAFF.

The rearrangement links TRBV4-3 to TRBJ1-1, with D possibly being TRBD1 (6 bases). V lost 3 bases to trimming and J lost 4 bases, with 9 bases between them. CDR1 is LGHNA and CDR2 is YSLEER in the germline V gene. The CDR3 consists of 13 residues. CDR3 residues: CASSHSRGTEAFF. Here the CDR3 DNA reads TGCGCCAGCAGCCATTCCAGGGGCACTGAAGCTTTCTTT.

This clonotype was observed a handful of times. CDR3 nucleotide sequence: TGCGCCAGCAGCCAAGATCTGGGGACAGGGGCTAGCGGGGGGAACGAGCAGTACTTC. The encoded protein is CASSQDLGTGASGGNEQYF. V usage is TRBV4-3 and J usage is TRBJ2-7, with D possibly being TRBD2 (11 bases). V was trimmed by 0 bases and J by 5 bases, leaving 26 bases between them. In germline, CDR1 is LGHNA, CDR2 YSLEER. The CDR3 contains 19 residues.

This clonotype was recorded at least ten times. The genes are TRBV20-1 and TRBJ1-3; no definite D call. V was trimmed by 7 bases and J by 2 bases, leaving 9 bases between them. This CDR3 comprises 12 residues. Per germline, CDR1 DFQATT and CDR2 SNEGSKA (reference sequence). Here the CDR3 DNA reads TGCAGTGTGGGCCAGACTGGAAACACCATATATTTT. It specifies CSVGQTGNTIYF.

The table lists this clonotype with a few counts. V and J are TRBV29-1 and TRBJ2-3; unclear D gene. Trimming stripped 3 bases from V and 0 bases from J, with 13 bases between. CDR1 and CDR2 (germline): SQVTM, ANQGSEA. The CDR3 extends over 15 amino acids. This CDR3 reads CSVDLSAGSTDTQYF. The CDR3, as DNA: TGCAGCGTTGATCTATCCGCCGGGAGCACAGATACGCAGTATTTT.

The gene calls are TRBV7-9 and TRBJ2-1, with 16 bases aligning to TRBD2. Germline CDR1 reads SEHNR; CDR2 reads FQNEAQ (reference sequence). The V gene end was trimmed by 3 bases and the J gene end by 9 bases; junction bases not matched to a gene: 8. The CDR3 loop spans 17 amino acids. The CDR3 is CASSFAGLAGGLGEQFF. The CDR3 region has the DNA TGTGCCAGCAGCTTCGCGGGACTAGCGGGAGGGCTTGGTGAGCAGTTCTTC.

This clonotype was recorded a few times. This chain uses TRBV6-5 with TRBJ2-6; the D gene is possibly TRBD1 (6 bases). Germline assignment: CDR1 MNHEY and CDR2 SVGAGI. V lost 4 bases to trimming and J lost 2 bases, with 9 bases between them. The CDR3 loop spans 15 amino acids. The CDR3: CASSSSGAGANVLTF. The DNA of the CDR3 is TGTGCCAGCAGTTCGTCAGGGGCTGGGGCCAACGTCCTGACTTTC.